Listed below are T cell receptor beta chains from one sample, sequenced in a study of cytomegalovirus exposure and HLA in healthy donors. Here immunoSEQ multiplex PCR was the method, and the copy in TCRdb shows in-frame clones only, minus some. The sample includes roughly 160,000 clones, roughly 79% of them seen just once. Material for sequencing was PBMCs. These receptors were taken from a woman between 50 and 59 years old in good health and CMV-seronegative. The conserved cysteine and the conserved F or W are not part of the CDR3 here. The order of the fields is D gene, CDR3 length, V gene, CDR3 protein. The D gene is left open where the match is weak.

TRBD1 | 14 | TRBV28 | ASSYFHRQGANGYT
. | 10 | TRBV19 | ASSQQGSGYT
TRBD2 | 14 | TRBV16 | ASSQGTSGFYNEQF
TRBD1 | 12 | TRBV6-5 | ASSGDRANSPLH
TRBD1 | 11 | TRBV29-1 | SVGVRDSEKLF
. | 12 | TRBV19 | ASSILQGESPLH
. | 11 | TRBV19 | ASSSRGYNEQF
TRBD2 | 15 | TRBV28 | ASSLISGSLYQNEQF
TRBD1 | 13 | TRBV4-2 | ASSRTGVGGTEAF
. | 14 | TRBV6-5 | ASSYSRWNSGNTIY
TRBD1 | 14 | TRBV6-1 | ASSELTGTVQETQY
TRBD1 | 12 | TRBV10-3 | AIGQGERAGELF
. | 12 | TRBV10-1 | ASSEGTAGGEQY
. | 9 | TRBV6-6 | ASTAGETQY
. | 10 | TRBV6-1 | ASSGAPYEQY
. | 13 | TRBV27 | ASSLSGQGTYEQY
TRBD2 | 12 | TRBV11-3 | ASSFGGVQETQY
TRBD1 | 12 | TRBV11-2 | ASSERTGRGEQY
TRBD1 | 13 | TRBV18 | ASSPQQGGGNTIY
TRBD1 | 14 | TRBV7-8 | ASSLAGDRGTSEAF
. | 10 | TRBV28 | ASTDTVYEQY
TRBD1 | 11 | TRBV15 | ATSGQGVEGYT
. | 14 | TRBV5-1 | ASSLGLSSSYNEQF
TRBD1 | 13 | TRBV18 | ASSPGRQGGTEAF
TRBD1 | 14 | TRBV4-3 | ASSQDLGQGAYGYT
TRBD1 | 10 | TRBV19 | ASGTGTDTQY
. | 12 | TRBV6-5 | ASSTPGQTYGYT
TRBD2 | 13 | TRBV13 | ASSSGLASTDTQY
TRBD1 | 11 | TRBV6-6 | ASSLDRDTEAF
TRBD1 | 13 | TRBV6-1 | ASSEILGQGRPQH
TRBD2 | 11 | TRBV2 | ASGRAGGGEQF
TRBD1 | 14 | TRBV9 | ASSVGGGQGSYEQY
TRBD1 | 13 | TRBV2 | ASSPGQGGYYGYT
. | 11 | TRBV29-1 | SVVERNTGELF